Listed below are T cell receptor beta chains from one sample, sequenced in a study of cytomegalovirus exposure and HLA in healthy donors. Assay: immunoSEQ multiplex PCR; the TCRdb copy retains only in-frame clones and omits some. The sample has tens of thousands of clones. The sample consisted of PBMCs. The source of these receptors is a young woman in good health and CMV-seronegative. Both conserved end residues are part of each CDR3. D genes are given only for firm matches. Not every row has a clone size; where given, it reads once, few, many or a size class.

J gene: TRBJ1-2
clone size: -
D gene: TRBD1
V gene: TRBV2
CDR3 protein: CASSAGQGTLYGYTF
CDR3 DNA: TGTGCCAGCAGTGCCGGACAGGGAACCCTCTATGGCTACACCTTC

J gene: TRBJ1-4
clone size: -
D gene: TRBD1
V gene: TRBV4-2
CDR3 protein: CASSHLDRGLFF
CDR3 DNA: TGTGCCAGCAGCCACTTGGACAGGGGGCTGTTTTTT

J gene: TRBJ2-5
clone size: -
D gene: TRBD1
V gene: TRBV9
CDR3 protein: CASSNGQGKETQYF
CDR3 DNA: TGTGCCAGCAGCAATGGACAGGGGAAAGAGACCCAGTACTTC

J gene: TRBJ2-6
clone size: -
D gene: TRBD1
V gene: TRBV19
CDR3 protein: CASSPRTGVGLGGANVLTF
CDR3 DNA: TGTGCCAGTAGTCCAAGGACAGGGGTAGGTCTGGGTGGGGCCAACGTCCTGACTTTC

J gene: TRBJ1-3
clone size: -
D gene: -
V gene: TRBV19
CDR3 protein: CASSTTVGGNTIYF
CDR3 DNA: TGTGCCAGTAGTACGACAGTTGGCGGAAACACCATATATTTT

J gene: TRBJ2-3
clone size: -
D gene: -
V gene: TRBV11-3
CDR3 protein: CASSLRGSTDTQYF
CDR3 DNA: TGTGCCAGCAGCTTAAGGGGGAGCACAGATACGCAGTATTTT

J gene: TRBJ1-2
clone size: -
D gene: TRBD1
V gene: TRBV30
CDR3 protein: CAWRAPGQFYGYTF
CDR3 DNA: TGTGCCTGGAGGGCGCCGGGACAGTTCTATGGCTACACCTTC

J gene: TRBJ2-3
clone size: -
D gene: TRBD1
V gene: TRBV4-2
CDR3 protein: CASTGSEGTGTDTQYF
CDR3 DNA: TGTGCCAGCACCGGAAGTGAGGGGACAGGAACAGATACGCAGTATTTT

J gene: TRBJ1-5
clone size: -
D gene: TRBD1
V gene: TRBV6-6
CDR3 protein: CASSGGTDSNQPQHF
CDR3 DNA: TGTGCCAGCAGCGGTGGGACAGATAGCAATCAGCCCCAGCATTTT

J gene: TRBJ1-1
clone size: medium-sized
D gene: -
V gene: TRBV27
CDR3 protein: CASSLGGEYTEAFF
CDR3 DNA: TGTGCCAGCAGTTTGGGGGGGGAGTACACTGAAGCTTTCTTT

J gene: TRBJ2-1
clone size: -
D gene: TRBD2
V gene: TRBV6-4
CDR3 protein: CASSASGGYNEQFF
CDR3 DNA: TGTGCCAGCAGTGCCTCGGGAGGTTACAATGAGCAGTTCTTC

J gene: TRBJ1-5
clone size: -
D gene: -
V gene: TRBV27
CDR3 protein: CASRLVGGSQPQHF
CDR3 DNA: TGTGCCAGCAGACTCGTCGGGGGGAGTCAGCCCCAGCATTTT

J gene: TRBJ2-7
clone size: -
D gene: TRBD1
V gene: TRBV5-1
CDR3 protein: CASSLAMDRVGYEQYF
CDR3 DNA: TGCGCCAGCAGCTTGGCCATGGACAGGGTCGGCTACGAGCAGTACTTC

J gene: TRBJ1-3
clone size: -
D gene: -
V gene: TRBV10-3
CDR3 protein: CAITGSSGNTIYF
CDR3 DNA: TGTGCCATCACGGGGAGCTCTGGAAACACCATATATTTT

J gene: TRBJ1-3
clone size: -
D gene: -
V gene: TRBV9
CDR3 protein: CASSVFGGNTIYF
CDR3 DNA: TGTGCCAGCAGCGTATTCGGTGGAAACACCATATATTTT

J gene: TRBJ2-7
clone size: -
D gene: TRBD2
V gene: TRBV4-3
CDR3 protein: CASSQEGGGRYEQYF
CDR3 DNA: TGCGCCAGCAGCCAAGAGGGCGGGGGAAGGTACGAGCAGTACTTC

J gene: TRBJ2-3
clone size: -
D gene: -
V gene: TRBV9
CDR3 protein: CASSDPSRDTQYF
CDR3 DNA: TGTGCCAGCAGCGACCCCTCCCGGGATACGCAGTATTTT

J gene: TRBJ2-1
clone size: -
D gene: TRBD2
V gene: TRBV5-6
CDR3 protein: CASGDYGDEQFF
CDR3 DNA: TGTGCCAGCGGGGACTATGGCGATGAGCAGTTCTTC

J gene: TRBJ1-3
clone size: -
D gene: -
V gene: TRBV6-1
CDR3 protein: CASSEALGSPGNTIYF
CDR3 DNA: TGTGCCAGCAGTGAAGCGCTAGGGAGCCCTGGAAACACCATATATTTT

J gene: TRBJ2-3
clone size: -
D gene: TRBD1
V gene: TRBV25-1
CDR3 protein: CASSAPTGVVDTQYF
CDR3 DNA: TGTGCCAGCAGCGCCCCCACAGGGGTGGTAGATACGCAGTATTTT

J gene: TRBJ1-2
clone size: -
D gene: TRBD1
V gene: TRBV27
CDR3 protein: CASRQTGLGYTF
CDR3 DNA: TGTGCCAGCAGGCAGACAGGGCTGGGCTACACCTTC

J gene: TRBJ1-2
clone size: -
D gene: -
V gene: TRBV18
CDR3 protein: CASSPLADYGYTF
CDR3 DNA: TGTGCCAGCTCACCATTGGCGGATTATGGCTACACCTTC